Listed below are T cell receptor beta chains from one sample, sequenced in a study of shared clonotypes between healthy human individuals. Repertoires were generated with immunoSEQ multiplex PCR, while TCRdb's copy carries only in-frame clones and drops some. The table shows some 740,000 clones, with 80% to 95% occurring only once. The sequenced sample consisted of naive CD8+ T cells sorted from blood. The receptor source for this set is a man aged 30 to 45 in good health. CDR3s include the opening cysteine and the closing phenylalanine or tryptophan. A D gene is named only where the DNA matches it firmly. Size is stated for part of the rows, as once, few or many counts, or as a class when the clone is expanded.

TRBV5-6	TRBJ1-1	-	-	TGTGCCAGCAGCTTTTATCAGGCTAACACTGAAGCTTTCTTT	CASSFYQANTEAFF
TRBV7-9	TRBJ2-3	-	-	TGTGCCAGCAGCCCGGGGCCCAGAGATACGCAGTATTTT	CASSPGPRDTQYF
TRBV28	TRBJ1-2	-	TRBD1	TGTGCCAGCAGCCACGGGACAGGGTATGGCTACACCTTC	CASSHGTGYGYTF
TRBV7-2	TRBJ2-3	-	-	TGTGCCAGCAGCATCCCTCCCCTGGGTCTTGGGAATACGCAGTATTTT	CASSIPPLGLGNTQYF
TRBV5-1	TRBJ2-1	-	TRBD2	TGCGCCAGCAGCCTTTTTTCGGGAGGGGGTGAGCAGTTCTTC	CASSLFSGGGEQFF
TRBV4-1	TRBJ1-2	-	-	TGCGCCAGCAGCCAAGATTCAGACTACCCGGACAACTATGGCTACACCTTC	CASSQDSDYPDNYGYTF
TRBV9	TRBJ2-5	-	TRBD2	TGTGCCAGCAGCGACGACAGCGGGATACGAGAGACCCAGTACTTC	CASSDDSGIRETQYF
TRBV7-9	TRBJ1-2	-	TRBD1	TGTGCCAGCAGCTTTCCAGGGGGCATCGGCTACACCTTC	CASSFPGGIGYTF
TRBV19	TRBJ2-1	-	TRBD1	TGTGCCAGCGCGGGGACAGGATGGAATGAGCAGTTCTTC	CASAGTGWNEQFF
TRBV18	TRBJ2-1	-	TRBD2	TGTGCCAGCTCACCACCGGGACTAGGGTCCGATGAGCAGTTCTTC	CASSPPGLGSDEQFF
TRBV7-2	TRBJ1-1	-	-	TGTGCCAGCAGCCTTACCAACTTCGCTGAAGCTTTCTTT	CASSLTNFAEAFF
TRBV29-1	TRBJ2-7	-	TRBD1	TGCAGCGTTGAAGAAACAGGGGACAGGGACCACGAGCAGTACTTC	CSVEETGDRDHEQYF
TRBV2	TRBJ1-1	few	-	TGTGCCAGCAGTAAGGGAGTTATCGGTGAAGCTTTCTTT	CASSKGVIGEAFF
TRBV27	TRBJ1-5	-	-	TGTGCCAGCAGTTATACAGGGCGCAATCAGCCCCAGCATTTT	CASSYTGRNQPQHF